This passage covers 3 T cell receptor beta chains from one sample sequenced in a study of OX40 agonist ivuxolimab in advanced cancers. Clones were sequenced by immunoSEQ multiplex PCR, and TCRdb holds only the in-frame ones, with some missing. The data contain tens of thousands of clones, 85% to 90% of them singletons. Sequences were derived from CD4+ or CD8+ T cells sorted from blood, sampled in a trial of the OX40 agonist ivuxolimab. These receptors originate from an adult with an advanced solid tumor such as melanoma, head and neck, liver or kidney cancer.

As DNA, the CDR3 is TGTGCCAGCAGCTCCAGAAAGGGGGCGAACACTGAAGCTTTCTTT. This codes for CASSSRKGANTEAFF. This chain uses TRBV7-2 with TRBJ1-1; 7 bases align to TRBD1. CDR1 SGHTA and CDR2 FQGNSA come from the germline V gene. The length of the CDR3 is 15 residues. V shed 4 bases and J 1 base; nucleotides not matched to a gene: 6.

The chain links TRBV30 to TRBJ2-7; D uncertain. The germline V and J ends were trimmed by 1 base and 3 bases, with 13 bases remaining between them. The CDR3 loop spans 14 amino acids. Germline lookup yields CDR1 GTSNPN and CDR2 SVGIG (reference sequence). The CDR3 loop reads CAWSGFGQNYEQYF. The CDR3 coding sequence is TGTGCCTGGAGTGGGTTTGGGCAGAACTACGAGCAGTACTTC. The whole variable domain, filled in from reference TRBV30 and TRBJ2-7, reads SQTIHQWPATLVQPVGSPLSLECTVEGTSNPNLYWYRQAAGRGLQLLFYSVGIGQISSEVPQNLSASRPQDRQFILSSKKLLLSDSGFYLCAWSGFGQNYEQYFGPGTRLTVT.

The CDR3: CASSPTGLGAKNIQYF. CDR3 nucleotide sequence: TGTGCCAGCAGCCCTACAGGGCTTGGAGCCAAAAACATTCAGTACTTC. The chain links TRBV4-2 to TRBJ2-4, with D perhaps matching TRBD1 (6 bases). The V and J ends lost 4 bases and 0 bases respectively, with 13 bases between them. The germline CDR1 and CDR2 sequences are LGHNA and YNFKEQ. The CDR3 loop spans 16 amino acids.